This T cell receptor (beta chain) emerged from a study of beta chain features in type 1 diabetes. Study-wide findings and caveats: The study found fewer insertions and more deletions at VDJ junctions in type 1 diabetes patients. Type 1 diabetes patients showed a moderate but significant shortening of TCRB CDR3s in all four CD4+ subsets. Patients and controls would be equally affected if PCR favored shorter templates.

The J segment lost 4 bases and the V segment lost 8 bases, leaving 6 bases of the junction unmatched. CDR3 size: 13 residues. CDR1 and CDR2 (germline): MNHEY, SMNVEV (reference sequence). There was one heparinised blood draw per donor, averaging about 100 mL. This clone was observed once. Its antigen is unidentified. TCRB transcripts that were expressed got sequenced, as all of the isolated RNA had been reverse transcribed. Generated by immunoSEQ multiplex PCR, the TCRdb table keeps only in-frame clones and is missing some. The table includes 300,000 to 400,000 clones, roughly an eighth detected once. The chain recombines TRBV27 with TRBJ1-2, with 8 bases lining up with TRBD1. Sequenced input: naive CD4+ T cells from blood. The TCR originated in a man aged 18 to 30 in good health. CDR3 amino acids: CASLDRVFYGYTF. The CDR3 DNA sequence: TGTGCCAGCCTGGACAGGGTGTTCTATGGCTACACCTTC.